The rows below give T cell receptor beta chains drawn from one sample of a study of blood T cell repertoires in COVID-19. Assay: immunoSEQ multiplex PCR; the TCRdb copy retains only in-frame clones and omits some. The table lists some 94,000 clones, 85% to 90% of them singletons. Sequencing was done on a sample of peripheral blood. The source of these receptors is a human donor in a cohort sampled during active COVID-19. The CDR3 runs from the conserved cysteine through the conserved F or W. The D gene is left open where the match is weak. Clone sizes are given selectively: once, few, many, or a class where the clone is expanded.

v_gene	d_gene	abundance	j_gene	CDR3aa	CDR3nt
TRBV2	TRBD2	once	TRBJ2-3	CASSEGWGTSGRASTDTQYF	TGTGCCAGCAGTGAAGGGTGGGGGACTAGCGGGAGGGCAAGCACAGATACGCAGTATTTT
TRBV4-1	-	-	TRBJ1-2	CASSQVRTQGNGYTF	TGCGCCAGCAGCCAAGTAAGGACGCAGGGTAATGGCTACACCTTC
TRBV19	TRBD1	-	TRBJ2-5	CASSARPPGQGIPETQYF	TGTGCCAGTAGTGCTAGACCCCCGGGACAGGGGATCCCTGAGACCCAGTACTTC
TRBV5-8	-	-	TRBJ1-1	CASSSVTEAFF	TGTGCCAGCAGCTCGGTCACTGAAGCTTTCTTT
TRBV28	TRBD1	-	TRBJ1-4	CASSLSGGLATNEKLFF	TGTGCCAGCAGTTTATCAGGGGGCCTTGCAACTAATGAAAAACTGTTTTTT
TRBV15	-	-	TRBJ2-1	CATSDGGEQFF	TGTGCCACCAGCGACGGGGGTGAGCAGTTCTTC
TRBV3-1/TRBV3-2	-	-	TRBJ1-1	CASSQVPGTEAFF	TGTGCCAGCAGCCAAGTTCCCGGCACTGAAGCTTTCTTT
TRBV6-1	-	few	TRBJ2-7	CASSESFHEQYF	TGTGCCAGCAGTGAATCGTTCCACGAGCAGTACTTC
TRBV28	-	-	TRBJ2-5	CASRKSGVETQYF	TGTGCCAGCAGGAAATCAGGGGTCGAGACCCAGTACTTC
TRBV5-1	-	-	TRBJ2-5	CASSYRQSGETQYF	TGCGCCAGCAGCTACCGACAGAGTGGGGAGACCCAGTACTTC
TRBV7-9	-	-	TRBJ1-5	CASSPQGNQPQHF	TGTGCCAGCAGCCCACAGGGAAATCAGCCCCAGCATTTT
TRBV7-9	TRBD1	once	TRBJ1-1	CASSHPRDRGITEAFF	TGTGCCAGCAGCCACCCCCGGGACAGGGGTATTACTGAAGCTTTCTTT
TRBV19	TRBD2	-	TRBJ2-7	CASSIFSGRIYEQYF	TGTGCCAGTAGTATTTTTAGCGGGAGAATTTACGAGCAGTACTTC
TRBV7-2	-	few	TRBJ1-6	CASSLGGNSPLHF	TGTGCCAGCAGCCTTGGGGGGAACTCACCCCTCCACTTT
TRBV3-1/TRBV3-2	-	-	TRBJ2-3	CASSQVTGLWTQYF	TGTGCCAGCAGCCAAGTAACAGGACTATGGACGCAGTATTTT
TRBV12-3/TRBV12-4	-	-	TRBJ2-2	CASSPTGPGELFF	TGTGCCAGCAGTCCGACAGGTCCCGGGGAGCTGTTTTTT
TRBV5-1	-	once	TRBJ2-3	CASSFDGGYLGDTQYF	TGCGCCAGCAGCTTCGATGGGGGCTACCTCGGTGATACGCAGTATTTT
TRBV28	TRBD1	-	TRBJ1-1	CASRRDRGAFF	TGTGCCAGCAGGAGAGACAGGGGAGCTTTCTTT
TRBV6-6	TRBD1	-	TRBJ1-1	CASSSGTDMNTEAFF	TGTGCCAGCAGTTCTGGGACAGACATGAACACTGAAGCTTTCTTT
TRBV9	TRBD2	-	TRBJ2-1	CARSVGDGGTYNEQFF	TGTGCCCGCAGCGTCGGGGACGGGGGGACCTACAATGAGCAGTTCTTC
TRBV11-3	-	-	TRBJ2-1	CASSLFTDSSYNEQFF	TGTGCCAGCAGCTTATTCACGGACAGCTCCTACAATGAGCAGTTCTTC
TRBV5-6	-	few	TRBJ2-7	CASSLGLARSYEQYF	TGTGCCAGCAGCTTGGGCCTAGCGCGTTCCTACGAGCAGTACTTC